This T cell receptor (beta chain) was found in a study of identical twins. The ends were cut back, 0 bases at V and 3 bases at J, with 17 bases in the middle. CDR1 and CDR2 from the germline V gene are MGHRA and YSYEKL. CDR3 size: 17 residues. cDNA carried unique molecular identifiers, and a universal primer site was added by template switching. Via MiXCR, TCRdb re-called the 5' RACE reads, giving one row per CDR3 protein. The table lists approximately 620,000 distinct CDR3 sequences, 8% to 9% of them singletons. Study results and caveats: There is a chance that invariant MAIT and iNKT cells partially muddied zero-insertion analyses.

The donors were all healthy and Caucasian. Only a few counts were recorded for this clonotype. Antigen specificity is unknown. The sample was also linked to a second study, of yellow fever vaccine responses in identical twins.

This chain links TRBV4-1 with TRBJ1-2; D is uncertain. Source material: PBMCs. The TCR originated in a woman between 18 and 29 years old in good health. CDR3 bases: TGCGCCAGCAGCCAAGATCGCCACAGTGAAGAGGACTATGGCTACACCTTC. Amino acid sequence: CASSQDRHSEEDYGYTF.